A selection of T cell receptor beta chains follows, all from one sample in a study of T cells in Graves' hyperthyroidism and ophthalmopathy. TCRdb re-derived calls from the multiplex PCR reads in MiXCR, one entry per CDR3 protein. The sample gives roughly 650,000 distinct CDR3 sequences, approximately 16% of which show up once; roughly 3.4% is in the top ten. Material: blood. These TCRs come from a woman between 40 and 50 years old with Graves' ophthalmopathy. Both conserved end residues are part of each CDR3. The D gene is left open where the match is weak. The size field is filled for only some rows; it gives once, few, many or a size class.

clone_size	v_call	j_call	d_call	cdr3_aa	cdr3_nt
many	TRBV5-5	TRBJ2-2	-	CASSFLPDTVNTGELFF	TGTGCCAGCAGCTTTTTACCCGACACGGTAAACACCGGGGAGCTGTTTTTT
-	TRBV2	TRBJ2-5	TRBD2	CASSEARLAGPRETQYF	TGTGCCAGCAGTGAAGCGCGTCTAGCGGGACCTAGGGAGACCCAGTACTTC
once	TRBV12-3/TRBV12-4	TRBJ2-4	-	CASRIGGGRNIQYF	TGTGCCAGCAGGATTGGGGGAGGCAGAAACATTCAGTACTTC
-	TRBV7-9	TRBJ2-2	-	CASRGVGSTGELFF	TGTGCCAGCCGGGGTGTAGGGTCCACCGGGGAGCTGTTTTTT
many	TRBV20-1	TRBJ1-1	-	CSARDPTGANTEAFF	TGCAGTGCTAGAGACCCGACCGGGGCGAACACTGAAGCTTTCTTT
few	TRBV5-1	TRBJ1-6	-	CASSLWGLGLRINSPLHF	TGCGCCAGCAGCTTGTGGGGACTTGGGCTTCGGATCAATTCACCCCTCCACTTT
many	TRBV5-1	TRBJ2-7	TRBD1	CASSLQSGQAYEQYF	TGCGCCAGCAGCTTACAATCCGGACAGGCCTACGAGCAGTACTTC
many	TRBV20-1	TRBJ2-1	TRBD1	CSAPPTGGSYNEQFF	TGCAGTGCGCCCCCGACAGGGGGGTCCTACAATGAGCAGTTCTTC
many	TRBV18	TRBJ1-5	-	CASSPPGGWPQHF	TGTGCCAGCTCACCACCAGGTGGCTGGCCCCAGCATTTT
-	TRBV30	TRBJ2-5	-	CAWAGETQYF	TGTGCCTGGGCAGGGGAGACCCAGTACTTC
many	TRBV28	TRBJ2-7	-	CASSLTGLNYEQYF	TGTGCCAGCAGTTTAACTGGGTTAAACTACGAGCAGTACTTC
-	TRBV29-1	TRBJ2-5	TRBD2	CSVAREGETQYF	TGCAGCGTTGCGAGGGAGGGAGAGACCCAGTACTTC
few	TRBV29-1	TRBJ2-1	TRBD2	CSVDQRGTYNEQFF	TGCAGCGTTGACCAGCGGGGGACCTACAATGAGCAGTTCTTC
few	TRBV6-5	TRBJ1-3	-	CASSWVQGRNTIYF	TGTGCCAGCAGTTGGGTGCAGGGGCGAAACACCATATATTTT
-	TRBV19	TRBJ2-5	-	CASSIVGMETQYF	TGTGCCAGTAGTATTGTGGGTATGGAGACCCAGTACTTC
many	TRBV3-1	TRBJ1-1	-	CASSQELMNTEAFF	TGTGCCAGCAGCCAAGAATTGATGAACACTGAAGCTTTCTTT
many	TRBV20-1	TRBJ1-2	-	CSARDNTHGYTF	TGCAGTGCTAGGGACAATACCCATGGCTACACCTTC
many	TRBV28	TRBJ2-5	TRBD2	CASSPFLAGVSETQYF	TGTGCCAGCAGTCCCTTCCTAGCGGGGGTTTCAGAGACCCAGTACTTC
-	TRBV27	TRBJ2-2	-	CASNLRDGATGELFF	TGTGCCAGCAACCTCCGGGACGGAGCCACCGGGGAGCTGTTTTTT
-	TRBV7-3	TRBJ1-1	-	CASSLTGHPNTEAFF	TGTGCCAGCAGCTTAACAGGACACCCGAACACTGAAGCTTTCTTT
many	TRBV7-2	TRBJ2-1	-	CASSPDATYNEQFF	TGTGCCAGCAGCCCCGACGCCACCTACAATGAGCAGTTCTTC
many	TRBV4-2	TRBJ1-5	-	CASSQTGYNQPQHF	TGTGCCAGCAGCCAAACAGGGTACAATCAGCCCCAGCATTTT
many	TRBV30	TRBJ1-4	-	CAWSVQGEKLFF	TGTGCCTGGAGTGTCCAGGGGGAAAAACTGTTTTTT
-	TRBV20-1	TRBJ2-7	TRBD2	CSARDSGGGTAYEQYF	TGCAGTGCTAGAGATAGTGGCGGGGGAACGGCCTACGAGCAGTACTTC
-	TRBV10-3	TRBJ2-7	-	CAVHADSSYEQYF	TGTGCCGTCCACGCGGACAGTTCCTACGAGCAGTACTTC
many	TRBV3-1	TRBJ2-1	-	CASSQRGNEQFF	TGTGCCAGCAGCCAAAGGGGCAATGAGCAGTTCTTC
many	TRBV2	TRBJ2-5	-	CASLLLVMETQYF	TGTGCCAGCCTCCTTCTCGTAATGGAGACCCAGTACTTC
many	TRBV7-3	TRBJ2-7	-	CASSLTPSGEQYF	TGTGCCAGCAGCTTAACCCCAAGTGGTGAGCAGTACTTC
-	TRBV27	TRBJ1-3	-	CASSLGAVGKGPGGNTIYF	TGTGCCAGCAGTTTAGGGGCTGTCGGGAAGGGACCGGGAGGAAACACCATATATTTT
-	TRBV27	TRBJ2-7	TRBD2	CASSLLTTSGAYEQYF	TGTGCCAGCAGTTTACTAACAACTAGCGGGGCATACGAGCAGTACTTC
-	TRBV14	TRBJ2-3	TRBD1	CASSQDLGGQGNVPAPTDTQYF	TGTGCCAGCAGCCAAGATCTCGGGGGACAGGGAAACGTCCCCGCACCGACGGATACGCAGTATTTT
many	TRBV28	TRBJ2-7	TRBD2	CASSSGTSGYYEQYF	TGTGCCAGCAGTTCTGGTACTAGCGGATACTACGAGCAGTACTTC
many	TRBV2	TRBJ1-4	-	CASSARGGAEKLFF	TGTGCCAGCAGTGCCAGGGGAGGTGCTGAAAAACTGTTTTTT